A selection of T cell receptor beta chains follows, all from one sample in a study of blood T cells in healthy people across ages. TCRdb processed the 5' RACE reads anew with MiXCR; each CDR3 protein has one entry. This sample carries 350,000 to 450,000 distinct CDR3 sequences, approximately 51% of them seen once, and the ten largest clones take about 54%. The sample comprised blood. All receptors come from a man in his 60s in good health. The CDR3 runs from the conserved cysteine through the conserved F or W. D genes are given only for firm matches. The size entry is marked missing in some rows and otherwise reads once, few, many or a size class.

abundance	j_gene	v_gene	d_gene	CDR3nt	CDR3aa
NA	TRBJ2-1	TRBV6-4	TRBD2	TGTGCCAGCCGCCAGCGGGGGGAAACCTACAATGAGCAGTTCTTC	CASRQRGETYNEQFF
NA	TRBJ2-5	TRBV7-2	NA	TGTGCCAGCAGCTTAAAATTGACAGAGACCCAGTACTTC	CASSLKLTETQYF
NA	TRBJ2-1	TRBV7-6	NA	TGTGCCAGCAGCTTAGTGTCTGGGTGGGGGCATGAGCAGTTCTTC	CASSLVSGWGHEQFF
NA	TRBJ2-1	TRBV5-1	NA	TGCGCCAGCAGCTACGGGCTCCGCAAGCCTCCCTACAATGAGCAGTTCTTC	CASSYGLRKPPYNEQFF
NA	TRBJ2-1	TRBV7-6	TRBD2	TGTGCCAGCAGCTCCCTAGCGGGAGAGAACAATGAGCAGTTCTTC	CASSSLAGENNEQFF
once	TRBJ2-7	TRBV27	TRBD2	TGTGCCAGCAGTCCACGTGGTCCTACGGGGGGTGAGCAGTACTTC	CASSPRGPTGGEQYF
NA	TRBJ2-7	TRBV6-1	TRBD1	TGTGCCAGCGGGACAGAAGTTACCTACGAGCAGTACTTC	CASGTEVTYEQYF
few	TRBJ1-1	TRBV7-9	NA	TGTGCCAGCAGCTTAGGGGGCGGGGGAAACACTGAAGCTTTCTTT	CASSLGGGGNTEAFF
NA	TRBJ2-3	TRBV27	TRBD1	TGTGCCAGCAGTCTTGGACAGGGGGCAGGTACAGATACGCAGTATTTT	CASSLGQGAGTDTQYF
NA	TRBJ2-5	TRBV29-1	TRBD1	TGCAGCGGTCGGACAGGAGGTTCAGAGACCCAGTACTTC	CSGRTGGSETQYF
NA	TRBJ2-7	TRBV6-5	TRBD1	TGTGCCAGCAGTGGGACAGGGGTTACCCACGAGCAGTACTTC	CASSGTGVTHEQYF
NA	TRBJ2-2	TRBV12-3/TRBV12-4	TRBD2	TGTGCCAGCAGACCCCCGGGACTAGCGGGGGCCAACACCGGGGAGCTGTTTTTT	CASRPPGLAGANTGELFF
NA	TRBJ2-5	TRBV12-3/TRBV12-4	NA	TGTGCCAGCAGTTTAGGTTTAGAGACCCAGTACTTC	CASSLGLETQYF
NA	TRBJ2-1	TRBV3-1	TRBD1	TGTGCCAGCAGACAAGACAGGGTGAGGGGTGAGCAGTTATTC	CASRQDRVRGEQLF